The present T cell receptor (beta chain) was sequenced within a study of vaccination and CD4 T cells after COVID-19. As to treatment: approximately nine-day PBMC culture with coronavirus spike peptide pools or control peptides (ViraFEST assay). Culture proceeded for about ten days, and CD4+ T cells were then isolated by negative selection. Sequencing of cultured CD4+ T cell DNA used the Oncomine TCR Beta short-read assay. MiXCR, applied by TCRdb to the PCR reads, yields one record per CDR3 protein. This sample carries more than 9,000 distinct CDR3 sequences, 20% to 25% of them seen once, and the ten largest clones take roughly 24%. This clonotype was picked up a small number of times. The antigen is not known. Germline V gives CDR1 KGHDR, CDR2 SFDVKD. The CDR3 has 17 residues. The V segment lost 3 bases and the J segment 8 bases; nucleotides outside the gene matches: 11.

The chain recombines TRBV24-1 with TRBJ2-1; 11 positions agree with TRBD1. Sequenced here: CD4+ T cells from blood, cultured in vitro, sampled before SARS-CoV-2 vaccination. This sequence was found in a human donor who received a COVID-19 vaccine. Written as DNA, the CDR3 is TGTGCCACCAGTGATGTAGGGCGGGACAGGGGGGCGGATGAGCAGTTCTTC. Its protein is CATSDVGRDRGADEQFF.